This T cell receptor (beta chain) derives from a study of beta chain features in type 1 diabetes listed by TCRdb under 2018. A note on the overall study: No differences in mean age, gender distribution, total cell number or subset yield were found between patients and healthy donors. A total of roughly 100 million sorted cells were examined across all samples, and the number of cells per subset was strongly correlated with RNA yield. In the study, TCRB repertoires of sorted circulating CD4+ T cell subsets from recently diagnosed type 1 diabetes patients were compared with those of matched healthy donors. Regulatory and stem cell-like memory subsets were obtained from only 8 patients and roughly eight healthy donors, while naive and central memory subsets were obtained from all 28 donors. The investigation overall reported the following: Fewer insertions and more nucleotide deletions at VDJ recombination sites were observed in patients with type 1 diabetes, implying thymic rearrangement abnormalities. Because cDNA was sequenced instead of genomic DNA, highly expressing activated cells could be over-represented, though the groups showed no difference in activation or CD3 levels. Only small numbers of individuals were included in the HLA sub-analyses, which left unresolved whether HLA type had any influence on TCRB rearrangement. A moderate but significant shortening of TCRB CDR3 length was observed in type 1 diabetes patients in all four CD4+ subsets. Naive, central memory and regulatory TCRB repertoires appeared to be more alike among patients than among healthy donors. Shorter templates might have been favored by PCR, but patient and control samples were amplified and corrected together, so both groups would have been affected equally by any skew.

The High Capacity cDNA Reverse Transcription Kit was used to reverse transcribe all of the isolated RNA, meaning that expressed TCRB transcripts were what got sequenced. Naive, central memory and regulatory T cell samples underwent deep immunoSEQ sequencing, averaging around 3.9 million total reads per sample. Sorted cells were lysed in RLT buffer and RNA was extracted with DNase-treated RNeasy Micro or Mini kits, depending on cell number. Each cell subset was processed separately to prevent cross-contamination, with patient and healthy donor samples processed together. The immunoSEQ multiplex PCR was used to amplify TCRB sequences from cDNA, yielding 87-bp fragments that span the CDR3 region. Amplicons were sequenced on the Illumina HiSeq platform. Per the source publication's procedure: PCR bias was computationally corrected using synthetic template baselines, reads within Hamming distance 2 were collapsed, and singletons that could not be merged were discarded. Reads were aligned to IMGT to assign V, D and J genes, CDR3 length, and insertions or deletions at six rearrangement sites. Clonotype counts were normalized to sorted cell number within each subset before computing true diversity and Gini coefficients with the tcR R package. The overlap coefficient, calculated on TCRB nucleotide sequences, was used to measure repertoire sharing. TCRdb re-hosts the immuneACCESS table, in-frame sequences only. Its copies lack some clones; in the studies checked, an unresolved V gene accounts for under half of them, and the cause for the rest is not known. V and J calls and clone size are copied from that table; D and trimming were computed from the DNA. This sample gives about 140,000 clones in total; about 13% of them show up just once. The ten biggest clones cover around 1.4% of the sample.

A single peripheral blood draw of approximately 100 mL on average was collected from each donor into heparinised tubes. Using a panel that included CD45RO, CCR7, CD25, CD127, CD95 and CD27, naive, central memory, regulatory and stem cell-like memory CD4+ T cells were sorted on a BD FACSAria II. All sorted populations exceeded 95% purity. PBMCs were isolated right away by Lymphoprep density gradient centrifugation and were stained directly, without culture. To minimize batch effects, samples were stained and sorted in pairs, one healthy donor with one patient per experiment. This clone was seen at least ten times. Its antigen remains unidentified. One base away there is no much larger clone; base qualities are not given. A distance of 16 bases separates the germline ends of V and J, which lose 2 bases and 1 base respectively. From a lookup of the germline V gene (reference sequence), CDR1 and CDR2 are PRHDT and FYEKMQ. The cysteine opens and the phenylalanine closes a CDR3 of 17 amino acids. The entry retains the CDR3 DNA only, 51 bases that are in frame from base 1.

Sequenced input: central memory CD4+ T cells from blood. The receptor comes from a man younger than 35 with type 1 diabetes. The sequence is built from TRBV13 and TRBJ2-3, and the D gene may be TRBD2, 5 bases matching. The nucleotide sequence is TGTGCCAGCAGCTTACAGACCCGAGCGGAGGGCACAGATACGCAGTATTTT. Its protein reads: CASSLQTRAEGTDTQYF.